This entry lists 29 T cell receptor beta chains sequenced from one sample in a study of blood T cell repertoires in COVID-19 (TCRdb year 2020). The protocol used for the library was the immunoSEQ multiplex PCR assay. In TCRdb, the immuneACCESS table is reduced to in-frame sequences with V and J assigned. These tables do not hold every clone; where another copy was compared, an unresolved V gene accounts for under half, and the others remain unexplained. The sample table holds fewer than 200,000 clones, of which about nine tenths were seen once. The ten largest clonotypes hold roughly 1.4% of the sample. The source material was peripheral blood. The receptors stem from a woman aged 45-65 years with acute or convalescent COVID-19.

This CDR3 reads CASSFDPRASATDRSSYEQYF. The CDR3 DNA reads as TGTGCCAGCAGTTTCGATCCTAGGGCCTCGGCTACTGACAGGAGCTCCTACGAGCAGTACTTC. V usage is TRBV6-2 or TRBV6-3 and J usage is TRBJ2-7, with D maybe TRBD1 (6 bases). The CDR3 sequence is 21 residues long. Germline CDR1 MNHEY, CDR2 SVGEGT. V was cut by 4 bases and J by 0 bases, with 31 bases left in between.

This clone showed up just a few times. CDR3 residues: CASSLDWRGDADTQYF. The CDR3 bases are TGTGCCAGCAGCTTAGACTGGCGGGGGGACGCAGATACGCAGTATTTT. The chain is built from TRBV7-9 and TRBJ2-3; 8 positions agree with TRBD2. Germline V CDR1 and CDR2: SEHNR, FQNEAQ (reference sequence). The CDR3 is 16 residues long. V shed 1 base and J 4 bases; nucleotides not matched to a gene: 7. The full variable domain, with the rest looked up from reference TRBV7-9 and TRBJ2-3, is DTGVSQNPRHKITKRGQNVTFRCDPISEHNRLYWYRQTLGQGPEFLTYFQNEAQLEKSRLLSDRFSAERPKGSFSTLEIQRTEQGDSAMYLCASSLDWRGDADTQYFGPGTRLTVL.

The chain combines TRBV19 with TRBJ2-3, with a tentative D call TRBD2 (7 bases). V lost 8 bases and J lost 3, with 21 bases in between. This CDR3 spans 16 amino acids. From germline, CDR1 is LNHDA and CDR2 SQIVND (reference sequence). CDR3 sequence reads: CASGPAYKGGTDTQYF. The CDR3 nucleotides read TGTGCCAGTGGCCCAGCCTACAAGGGGGGGACAGATACGCAGTATTTT. Combining the CDR3 with reference TRBV19 and TRBJ2-3 gives the whole variable domain DGGITQSPKYLFRKEGQNVTLSCEQNLNHDAMYWYRQDPGQGLRLIYYSQIVNDFQKGDIAEGYSVSREKKESFPLTVTSAQKNPTAFYLCASGPAYKGGTDTQYFGPGTRLTVL.

The gene calls are TRBV7-2 and TRBJ2-5, with D perhaps matching TRBD2 (5 bases). This CDR3 has 16 residues. Germline V CDR1 and CDR2: SGHTA, FQGNSA. The ends were cut back, 4 bases at V and 1 base at J, with 16 bases in the middle. CDR3 sequence: CASSYPARLAQETQYF. CDR3 sequence (DNA): TGTGCCAGCAGCTACCCCGCCAGGCTAGCCCAAGAGACCCAGTACTTC.

The chain recombines TRBV5-1 with TRBJ1-1; 8 nucleotides match TRBD1. Germline CDR1 reads SGHRS; CDR2 reads YFSETQ. V lost 1 base to trimming and J lost 4 bases; unmatched junction nucleotides: 9. CDR3 length: 16 amino acids. The CDR3 loop is CASSLSPGGAGTEAFF. The CDR3 DNA follows: TGCGCCAGCAGCTTGTCGCCAGGGGGCGCAGGCACTGAAGCTTTCTTT.

The J gene is TRBJ2-7, the V gene TRBV6-5, with D tentatively TRBD1 (6 bases). The germline gives CDR1 MNHEY, CDR2 SVGAGI. This CDR3 contains 13 residues. V gave up 6 bases and J gave up 4 bases, with 13 bases separating them. The CDR3 region is CASSAVRGYEQYF. Here the CDR3 DNA reads TGTGCCAGCAGCGCGGTCAGGGGTTACGAGCAGTACTTC.

This rearrangement joins TRBV30 to TRBJ2-5; 10 nucleotides align to TRBD1. After removal of 0 bases from V and 3 bases from J, the junction contained 10 bases not matched to a gene. Germline V lookup: CDR1 GTSNPN, CDR2 SVGIG (reference sequence). The CDR3 sequence is 17 residues long. This chain's CDR3 is CAWSVHPGQGIEETQYF. CDR3 nucleotides: TGTGCCTGGAGTGTACACCCGGGACAGGGGATCGAAGAGACCCAGTACTTC. The entire variable domain, with the rest obtained from reference TRBV30 and TRBJ2-5, is as follows: SQTIHQWPATLVQPVGSPLSLECTVEGTSNPNLYWYRQAAGRGLQLLFYSVGIGQISSEVPQNLSASRPQDRQFILSSKKLLLSDSGFYLCAWSVHPGQGIEETQYFGPGTRLLVL.

A single count supports this clone. The rearrangement uses TRBV6-5 and TRBJ1-2; 8 nucleotides match TRBD1. The V segment lost 0 bases and the J segment 8 bases; nucleotides outside the gene matches: 11. CDR1 and CDR2 (germline): MNHEY, SVGAGI. The CDR3 loop spans 16 amino acids. The CDR3: CASSYSLWDRMEGYTF. CDR3 sequence (DNA): TGTGCCAGCAGTTACTCACTATGGGACAGGATGGAAGGCTACACCTTC.

The chain is built from TRBV3-1 (or the pseudogene TRBV3-2) and TRBJ2-5; 7 nucleotides align to TRBD2. Germline CDR1 is LGHDT and CDR2 is YNNKEL (reference sequence). The CDR3 is 14 residues long. V trimming: 1 base; J trimming: 9 bases; junction bases outside the gene matches: 8. This CDR3 reads CASSQVGGPEAQYF. CDR3 DNA sequence: TGTGCCAGCAGCCAAGTGGGAGGGCCGGAGGCCCAGTACTTC.

The chain combines TRBV29-1 with TRBJ1-1, with D uncertain. With 3 bases removed from V and 5 bases from J, the gap between germline ends came to 10 bases. The V gene's germline CDR1 is SQVTM and CDR2 ANQGSEA. CDR3 length: 12 amino acids. The CDR3 sequence is CSVEREYTEAFF. The CDR3 region has the DNA TGCAGCGTTGAGAGGGAGTATACTGAAGCTTTCTTT.

This clone was counted between two and nine times. V is TRBV5-1 and J is TRBJ2-1; 12 bases line up with TRBD2. Germline V CDR1 and CDR2: SGHRS, YFSETQ. The CDR3 extends over 17 amino acids. J was trimmed by 0 bases and V by 1 base; bases with no gene match: 2. The CDR3 protein is CASSLKTSGSSYNEQFF. For the CDR3, the DNA is TGCGCCAGCAGCTTGAAGACTAGCGGGAGCTCCTACAATGAGCAGTTCTTC.

The chain employs TRBV11-2 and TRBJ2-1; 12 bases fit TRBD2. Per the germline V gene, CDR1 is SGHAT and CDR2 is FQNNGV. This CDR3 is built from 16 residues. V lost 5 bases and J lost 3; bases outside the gene matches: 5. The CDR3 loop reads CASSGPGLAGYNEQFF. Here the CDR3 DNA reads TGTGCCAGCAGCGGTCCGGGACTAGCGGGCTACAATGAGCAGTTCTTC.

This chain joins TRBV18 and TRBJ1-5; 9 nucleotides line up with TRBD1. This CDR3 region has 17 residues. With V trimmed by 6 bases and J by 0 bases, 9 bases remained unmatched. The germline V gene has CDR1 KGHSH and CDR2 LQKENI. In DNA form, the CDR3 reads TGTGCCAGCTCCCGGGGACAGGGACGCTATAGCAATCAGCCCCAGCATTTT. It yields the protein CASSRGQGRYSNQPQHF.

The J gene is TRBJ2-1, the V gene TRBV10-2; 11 nucleotides match TRBD2. The germline V gene has CDR1 WSHSY and CDR2 SAAADI. The CDR3 length is 15 residues. Unmatched junction bases numbered 8, after V lost 7 bases and J lost 6 bases. The CDR3 nucleotides are TGCGCCAGCAAAACGACTAGCGGGACAGGCAATGAGCAGTTCTTC. This encodes CASKTTSGTGNEQFF.

This clone was counted once. The CDR3 spells CASSFATQGTIYF. In DNA, the CDR3 is TGTGCCAGCAGCTTCGCCACCCAGGGCACCATATATTTT. The rearrangement uses TRBV12-3 or TRBV12-4 and TRBJ1-3; D might be TRBD1 (5 bases). This CDR3 is built from 13 residues. V was trimmed by 6 bases and J by 9 bases, leaving 15 bases between them.

The gene calls are TRBV5-1 and TRBJ2-5; D is unclear. V shed 0 bases and J shed 5 bases, with 11 bases lying between them. This CDR3 has 14 residues. Germline loops: CDR1 SGHRS, CDR2 YFSETQ. Here the CDR3 DNA reads TGCGCCAGCAGCTTGGGAACTACCCAGGAGACCCAGTACTTC. Translation: CASSLGTTQETQYF.

The chain couples TRBV11-3 to TRBJ1-1; D is possibly TRBD1 (5 bases). V shed 10 bases and J shed 6 bases, with 9 bases lying between them. Germline CDR1 is SGHNT and CDR2 is YENEEA. The CDR3 spans 10 residues. CDR3 loop: CATRAAEAFF. In nucleotides, the CDR3 is TGTGCCACCAGGGCGGCTGAAGCTTTCTTT. Full variable domain (remainder filled in from reference TRBV11-3 and TRBJ1-1): EAGVVQSPRYKIIEKKQPVAFWCNPISGHNTLYWYLQNLGQGPELLIRYENEEAVDDSQLPKDRFSAERLKGVDSTLKIQPAELGDSAVYLCATRAAEAFFGQGTRLTVV.

The V call is TRBV18, the J call TRBJ1-4; D gene unclear. The length of the CDR3 is 15 residues. CDR1 KGHSH and CDR2 LQKENI come from the germline V gene. Trimming pared 3 bases from V and 0 bases from J, leaving 8 bases between. This CDR3 is CASSPMTTTNEKLFF. The CDR3 DNA sequence: TGTGCCAGCTCACCTATGACAACAACTAATGAAAAACTGTTTTTT.

This chain uses TRBV10-3 with TRBJ1-1; D remains unclear. The CDR3 covers 11 residues. The V gene lost 7 bases and the J gene lost 8 bases, with 11 bases spanning the gap. From germline, CDR1 is ENHRY and CDR2 SYGVKD. The CDR3 spells CAIKGGYEAFF. The CDR3 nucleotides read TGTGCCATCAAAGGAGGGTACGAAGCTTTCTTT.

The rearrangement links TRBV11-2 to TRBJ1-4; D is perhaps TRBD1 (6 bases). CDR1 and CDR2 (germline): SGHAT, FQNNGV. There are 15 residues in the CDR3. V was clipped by 5 bases and J by 4 bases, with 14 bases between them. Written as DNA, the CDR3 is TGTGCCAGCAGCATAGGAGGACAGAATAATGAAAAACTGTTTTTT. It specifies CASSIGGQNNEKLFF.

The CDR3 here is CASSKWDRYTEAFF. The CDR3 DNA is TGTGCCAGCAGCAAATGGGACAGATACACTGAAGCTTTCTTT. The chain joins TRBV7-2 to TRBJ1-1; 7 bases agree with TRBD1. CDR3 size: 14 residues. Germline lookup yields CDR1 SGHTA and CDR2 FQGNSA. After removal of 5 bases from V and 3 bases from J, the junction contained 6 bases not matched to a gene.

The chain links TRBV14 to TRBJ1-1, with D possibly matching TRBD1 (5 bases). CDR1 is SGHDN and CDR2 is FVKESK in the germline V gene. The CDR3 spans 14 residues. V shed 5 bases and J shed 2 bases, with 12 bases lying between them. The CDR3 loop is CASSFRQGNTEAFF. DNA for the CDR3: TGTGCCAGCAGCTTTCGTCAGGGAAACACTGAAGCTTTCTTT.

The chain recombines TRBV27 with TRBJ2-2; D not resolved. This CDR3 has 12 amino acids. Germline CDR1 reads MNHEY; CDR2 reads SMNVEV (reference sequence). Trimming removed 6 bases at V and 7 bases at J, with 9 bases between. CDR3 protein: CASSQIVGELFF. The CDR3 DNA reads TGTGCCAGCAGCCAGATTGTCGGGGAGCTGTTTTTT.

V and J are TRBV27 and TRBJ1-2; D may be TRBD1 (6 bases). V lost 2 bases and J 6 bases, leaving 10 bases between the germline ends. Germline CDR1 reads MNHEY; CDR2 reads SMNVEV (reference sequence). The CDR3 consists of 13 residues. The CDR3 reads CASSLLGGHGYTF. The CDR3 DNA follows: TGTGCCAGCAGTTTACTGGGGGGGCATGGCTACACCTTC.

This chain links TRBV18 with TRBJ2-3, with 12 bases aligning to TRBD1. V lost 1 base and J lost 1; bases outside the gene matches: 6. Germline CDR1 is KGHSH and CDR2 is LQKENI. The CDR3 is made up of 18 amino acids. CDR3 DNA: TGTGCCAGCTCACCACGGGACAGGGGGCAAGTCGGCACAGATACGCAGTATTTT. Protein sequence: CASSPRDRGQVGTDTQYF.

Comment on this clone: Distinct nucleotide sequences in the sample also encode this CDR3. The chain carries TRBV7-8 and TRBJ2-7; D is uncertain. The length of the CDR3 is 13 residues. Germline CDR1 and CDR2: SGHVS and FQNEAQ. V was pared by 0 bases and J by 3 bases, with 6 bases between. CDR3 amino acids: CASSLARVYEQYF. The CDR3 DNA sequence: TGTGCCAGCAGCTTAGCGCGAGTCTACGAGCAGTACTTC.

This clone showed up just a few times. The chain joins TRBV25-1 to TRBJ2-7; 12 nucleotides match TRBD1. The V gene's germline CDR1 is MGHDK and CDR2 SYGVNS. The CDR3 runs to 15 residues. V lost 5 bases to trimming and J lost 5 bases; unmatched junction nucleotides: 7. CDR3 residues: CASSWGQGAAHEQYF. CDR3 bases: TGTGCCAGCAGTTGGGGACAGGGGGCGGCCCACGAGCAGTACTTC.

The chain joins TRBV30 to TRBJ1-3; no clear D gene. CDR3 length equals 13 residues. Per the germline V gene, CDR1 is GTSNPN and CDR2 is SVGIG (reference sequence). Trimming took off 8 bases at V and 5 bases at J, with 16 bases between the two ends. CDR3 in amino acids: CAAPDEGRNTIYF. Written as DNA, the CDR3 is TGTGCCGCCCCAGATGAGGGCAGAAACACCATATATTTT.

V usage is TRBV5-8 and J usage is TRBJ2-6; D ambiguous. Trimming shortened V by 3 bases and J by 3 bases, and 10 bases separated the two germline ends. Germline V CDR1 and CDR2: SGHTS, YDEGEE. CDR3 length: 15 residues. CDR3 residues: CASSWQAGGANVLTF. The CDR3, as DNA: TGTGCCAGCAGCTGGCAGGCTGGTGGGGCCAACGTCCTGACTTTC.